What follows are 17 T cell receptor beta chains derived from one specimen sequenced in a study of cytomegalovirus exposure and HLA in healthy donors. Data came from immunoSEQ multiplex PCR; TCRdb stores just in-frame clones and leaves some out. The sample yields about 110,000 clones, under 97% seen once. Sequences were obtained from PBMCs. These receptors originate from a young woman in good health and CMV-seronegative.

J is TRBJ1-4 and V is TRBV6-6; no clear D. This CDR3 comprises 13 residues. Deletions cut 1 base from V and 5 bases from J, with 5 bases between. Germline V gene data show CDR1 as MNHNY and CDR2 as SVGAGI (reference sequence). As DNA, the CDR3 is TGTGCCAGCAGTTACTTCGGGAATGAAAAACTGTTTTTT. Amino acid sequence: CASSYFGNEKLFF.

This chain uses TRBV18 with TRBJ2-3; 7 bases are shared with TRBD1. The CDR3 has 16 residues. Looked up from germline, CDR1 is KGHSH and CDR2 is LQKENI. After removal of 3 bases from V and 1 base from J, the junction contained 7 bases not matched to a gene. CDR3 residues: CASSPRQGIRTDTQYF. CDR3 nucleotides: TGTGCCAGCTCACCGCGACAGGGAATACGCACAGATACGCAGTATTTT.

The chain combines TRBV29-1 with TRBJ2-7, with D tentatively TRBD2 (6 bases). Germline V gene data show CDR1 as SQVTM and CDR2 as ANQGSEA. The CDR3 contains 14 residues. Trimming pared 3 bases from V and 6 bases from J, leaving 18 bases between. CDR3 loop: CSVEGAGRSGEQYF. In DNA form, the CDR3 reads TGCAGCGTTGAGGGAGCGGGTCGCTCGGGCGAGCAGTACTTC.

The chain employs TRBV5-4 and TRBJ1-1; 8 nucleotides line up with TRBD1. The CDR3 is made up of 13 amino acids. Germline lookup yields CDR1 SGHNT and CDR2 YYREEE (reference sequence). V was clipped by 4 bases and J by 4 bases; unmatched bases: 3. CDR3 in DNA: TGTGCCAGCAGCCTGGACAGGGTCACTGAAGCTTTCTTT. Translated: CASSLDRVTEAFF.

This chain connects TRBV4-2 to TRBJ2-3; 9 nucleotides line up with TRBD1. J gave up 1 base and V 4 bases, and 6 bases lay outside the gene matches. CDR3 size: 16 residues. Germline V gene sequence: CDR1 LGHNA, CDR2 YNFKEQ. The CDR3 DNA sequence: TGTGCCAGCAGCCCACACACAGGGGGCGGCACAGATACGCAGTATTTT. It specifies CASSPHTGGGTDTQYF.

V is TRBV7-2 and J is TRBJ2-5; TRBD2 agrees at 12 bases. The CDR3 is 19 amino acids. V gave up 5 bases and J gave up 0 bases; unmatched junction bases: 13. Per germline, CDR1 SGHTA and CDR2 FQGNSA. CDR3 region: CASSHTSGGWGGYQETQYF. The CDR3 coding sequence is TGTGCCAGCAGCCATACTAGCGGGGGGTGGGGAGGGTACCAAGAGACCCAGTACTTC. Variable domain in full (rest from reference TRBV7-2 and TRBJ2-5): GAGVSQSPSNKVTEKGKDVELRCDPISGHTALYWYRQSLGQGLEFLIYFQGNSAPDKSGLPSDRFSAERTGGSVSTLTIQRTQQEDSAVYLCASSHTSGGWGGYQETQYFGPGTRLLVL.

The chain combines TRBV7-2 with TRBJ2-3; D possibly corresponds to TRBD1 (6 bases). Looked up from germline, CDR1 is SGHTA and CDR2 is FQGNSA. Deletions cut 5 bases from V and 2 bases from J, with 14 bases between. The CDR3 extends over 15 amino acids. The CDR3 loop is CASSTGQTFTDTQYF. Written as DNA, the CDR3 is TGTGCCAGCAGCACCGGACAGACATTCACAGATACGCAGTATTTT.

Concerning this clone itself: One end of the junction fails to match germline, which may point to a read error. V usage is TRBV6-1 and J usage is TRBJ2-5, with a possible D match to TRBD1 (6 bases). CDR3 length: 13 residues. Germline V gene sequence: CDR1 MNHNS, CDR2 SASEGT. CDR3 in amino acids: CASSGQDHETQYF. The CDR3 DNA follows: TGTGCCAGCAGTGGACAGGACCACGAGACCCAGTACTTC.

The genes are TRBV19 and TRBJ2-7, with TRBD1 matching over 8 bases. CDR1 LNHDA and CDR2 SQIVND come from the germline V gene (reference sequence). Trimming at V came to 5 bases and at J to 1 base, leaving 4 bases not matched to a gene. The CDR3 runs to 14 residues. CDR3 in amino acids: CASSGTGASYEQYF. CDR3 DNA sequence: TGTGCCAGTAGTGGGACAGGAGCTTCCTACGAGCAGTACTTC. The variable domain in full, with the rest retrieved from reference TRBV19 and TRBJ2-7, is DGGITQSPKYLFRKEGQNVTLSCEQNLNHDAMYWYRQDPGQGLRLIYYSQIVNDFQKGDIAEGYSVSREKKESFPLTVTSAQKNPTAFYLCASSGTGASYEQYFGPGTRLTVT.

The chain is built from TRBV4-3 and TRBJ1-2; 8 bases map to TRBD1. This CDR3 is 15 amino acids long. CDR1 and CDR2 (germline): LGHNA, YSLEER. V trimming: 2 bases; J trimming: 4 bases; junction bases outside the gene matches: 6. The CDR3 region has the DNA TGCGCCAGCAGCCAACCGGGACAGGCTTTCTATGGCTACACCTTC. It yields the protein CASSQPGQAFYGYTF.

The V and J genes are TRBV7-2 and TRBJ2-7; maybe TRBD2 (7 bases). Trimming stripped 7 bases from V and 6 bases from J, with 13 bases between. From germline, CDR1 is SGHTA and CDR2 FQGNSA. The CDR3 is 12 residues long. The CDR3, as DNA: TGTGCCAGCACCCTAGGGGGGGGCGAGCAGTACTTC. Residues: CASTLGGGEQYF.

The J gene is TRBJ2-5, the V gene TRBV28, with a weak D call TRBD1 (5 bases). The CDR3 is 13 amino acids. Germline V gene lookup returns CDR1 MDHEN and CDR2 SYDVKM. V lost 5 bases, J lost 4 bases, and 11 bases lay in between. The CDR3 sequence is CASSPMGLETQYF. The CDR3 bases are TGTGCCAGCAGTCCCATGGGGCTAGAGACCCAGTACTTC.

The V and J genes are TRBV14 and TRBJ2-1; 10 bases agree with TRBD2. Germline trimming cut 2 bases from V and 10 bases from J; bases unmatched to any gene: 2. Germline lookup yields CDR1 SGHDN and CDR2 FVKESK. The CDR3 sequence is 13 residues long. CDR3 sequence reads: CASSQLAGAEQFF. CDR3 sequence (DNA): TGTGCCAGCAGCCAACTAGCGGGGGCCGAGCAGTTCTTC.

This chain joins TRBV5-6 and TRBJ2-5; maybe TRBD1 (5 bases). V shed 0 bases and J shed 8 bases, with 8 bases lying between them. Germline CDR1 is SGHDT and CDR2 is YYEEEE. CDR3 size: 12 residues. CDR3 region: CASSLDQGTQYF. The CDR3 coding sequence is TGTGCCAGCAGCTTGGATCAGGGCACCCAGTACTTC.

The rearrangement links TRBV30 to TRBJ2-2; 8 nucleotides match TRBD1. The germline V gene has CDR1 GTSNPN and CDR2 SVGIG (reference sequence). The V gene end was trimmed by 1 base and the J gene end by 5 bases; junction bases not matched to a gene: 0. The CDR3 length is 13 residues. CDR3 nucleotides: TGTGCCTGGAGTGGGACAGGGACCGGGGAGCTGTTTTTT. It translates to CAWSGTGTGELFF.

The chain links TRBV5-4 to TRBJ2-5, with a possible D match to TRBD1 (6 bases). The CDR3 sequence is 14 residues long. CDR1 SGHNT and CDR2 YYREEE come from the germline V gene (reference sequence). V was shortened by 2 bases and J by 2 bases, with 10 bases between the two germline ends. The CDR3 DNA follows: TGTGCCAGCAGCTTTAGGACAGATCAAGAGACCCAGTACTTC. Protein product: CASSFRTDQETQYF.

This chain links TRBV5-6 with TRBJ1-4, with 9 bases identical to TRBD1. V dropped 3 bases and J dropped 7; count of bases not matched to a gene: 7. Looked up from germline, CDR1 is SGHDT and CDR2 is YYEEEE. This CDR3 contains 15 residues. CDR3 region: CASSSYGQGSEKLFF. DNA of the CDR3: TGTGCCAGCAGCTCTTACGGACAGGGGTCTGAAAAACTGTTTTTT.